This TCR beta chain emerged from a study of post-analysis software for immune sequencing data. V lost 0 bases and J lost 5; bases outside the gene matches: 8. This CDR3 is built from 16 residues. Per the germline V gene, CDR1 is DFQATT and CDR2 is SNEGSKA (reference sequence). Remarks on this clonotype: What it recognizes is unknown.

Unique-molecular-identifier-tagged TCR beta cDNA libraries were used. Each CDR3 protein gets one entry after TCRdb re-called the PCR reads with MiXCR. Seen here are under 200,000 distinct CDR3 sequences, roughly 34% observed once, and the top ten hold around 30%. Overall study results and limits: Compared with controls, patients showed significantly lower normalized Chao1 diversity.

Here the sequenced sample was blood, taken after autologous hematopoietic stem cell transplantation. This TCR came from a girl aged 5-17 years with multiple sclerosis. The chain is built from TRBV20-1 and TRBJ1-1; TRBD1 matches at 11 bases. The CDR3 DNA follows: TGCAGTGCTAGAGATGAAGCGGGACAGGGGGAGACTGAAGCTTTCTTT. This codes for CSARDEAGQGETEAFF.